Below, 18 T cell receptor beta chains from the same sample are listed, as sequenced in a study of shared clonotypes between healthy human individuals. The data were produced by immunoSEQ multiplex PCR, yet TCRdb's version contains in-frame clones alone and is incomplete. The sample carries approximately 1.5 million clones, roughly 98% recorded once. Source material: naive CD4+ T cells sorted from blood. The subset: CD45RA+ positively selected. These receptors were taken from a man under 40 in good health.

The rearrangement joins TRBV9 to TRBJ2-2; no definite D call. V lost 2 bases and J 4 bases, leaving 9 bases between the germline ends. This CDR3 is 14 amino acids long. Germline V gene data show CDR1 as SGDLS and CDR2 as YYNGEE. CDR3 DNA sequence: TGTGCCAGCAGCGTTGGGCTGCGCACCGGGGAGCTGTTTTTT. As protein: CASSVGLRTGELFF.

With regard to this clone: Other DNA sequences from this sample encode an identical CDR3 as well. The V and J genes are TRBV7-9 and TRBJ2-7; D ambiguous. The V end lost 0 bases, the J end lost 4 bases, and 4 bases lay between the germline ends. CDR3 length: 12 residues. Per the germline V gene, CDR1 is SEHNR and CDR2 is FQNEAQ (reference sequence). The CDR3 reads CASSLAPYEQYF. As DNA, the CDR3 is TGTGCCAGCAGCTTAGCCCCATACGAGCAGTACTTC.

This clone was picked up one time. The chain recombines TRBV19 with TRBJ2-5; a weak D match, TRBD1 (5 bases). Trimming cost V 3 bases and J 3 bases, with 11 bases left between them. The CDR3 covers 14 residues. The germline V gene encodes CDR1 LNHDA and CDR2 SQIVND (reference sequence). CDR3 DNA: TGTGCCAGTAGTATCACGGGCAGGGAAGAGACCCAGTACTTC. This sequence encodes CASSITGREETQYF.

The chain joins TRBV27 to TRBJ2-2; no reliable D call. V gave up 3 bases and J gave up 6 bases, with 11 bases separating them. CDR3 size: 14 residues. Per the germline V gene, CDR1 is MNHEY and CDR2 is SMNVEV (reference sequence). The CDR3 bases are TGTGCCAGCAGTTTGGGTATGAGATCCGGGGAGCTGTTTTTT. Protein: CASSLGMRSGELFF.

The rearrangement joins TRBV10-3 to TRBJ1-1, with 8 positions matching TRBD1. The length of the CDR3 is 13 residues. Germline trimming cut 7 bases from V and 3 bases from J; bases unmatched to any gene: 4. Germline V lookup: CDR1 ENHRY, CDR2 SYGVKD. CDR3 bases: TGTGCCATCAATCAGGGGGCTCACACTGAAGCTTTCTTT. It is translated as CAINQGAHTEAFF.

The J gene is TRBJ2-2, the V gene TRBV28, with 8 bases that match TRBD1. V lost 6 bases to trimming and J lost 5 bases; unmatched junction nucleotides: 8. The germline gives CDR1 MDHEN, CDR2 SYDVKM. CDR3 length: 15 residues. As DNA, the CDR3 is TGTGCCAGCAGGATCAGACAGGGGAAGACCGGGGAGCTGTTTTTT. The encoded protein is CASRIRQGKTGELFF.

In DNA form, the CDR3 reads TGTGCCAGCTCACCTTCGTCAAAGGTGACCGGGGAGCTGTTTTTT. This translates into CASSPSSKVTGELFF. This chain joins TRBV18 and TRBJ2-2, with D unresolved. Trimming shortened V by 3 bases and J by 5 bases, and 13 bases separated the two germline ends. From germline, CDR1 is KGHSH and CDR2 LQKENI. The CDR3 is 15 residues long.

This clone has only one observation. The chain combines TRBV15 with TRBJ1-2, with D hard to call. CDR3 size: 14 residues. CDR1 is LNHNV, CDR2 YYDKDF, per germline (reference sequence). Trimming stripped 0 bases from V and 8 bases from J, with 13 bases between. The CDR3 loop reads CATSRDQLTYGYTF. The CDR3 DNA is TGTGCCACCAGCAGAGATCAGCTGACCTACGGCTACACCTTC.

V and J are TRBV6-1 and TRBJ2-1; D is possibly TRBD1 or TRBD2 (5 bases each). Germline V CDR1 and CDR2: MNHNS, SASEGT. CDR3 length: 15 residues. V was trimmed by 6 bases and J by 2 bases, leaving 14 bases between them. DNA of the CDR3: TGTGCCAGCAGAGGCCGGGGACCTACCTACAATGAGCAGTTCTTC. Protein: CASRGRGPTYNEQFF.

The V gene is TRBV15, the J gene TRBJ2-5; no clear D gene. CDR1 is LNHNV and CDR2 is YYDKDF in the germline V gene (reference sequence). The CDR3 sequence is 13 residues long. Trimming left V 1 base short and J 5 bases short, with 8 bases between. This chain's CDR3 is CATSRGNGETQYF. Here the CDR3 DNA reads TGTGCCACCAGCAGAGGAAATGGTGAGACCCAGTACTTC.

The chain recombines TRBV28 with TRBJ2-1; 7 bases fit TRBD1. Germline-derived CDR1 and CDR2 are MDHEN and SYDVKM. With V trimmed by 6 bases and J by 8 bases, 10 bases remained unmatched. The CDR3 runs to 14 residues. In DNA form, the CDR3 reads TGTGCCAGCAGGGAACAGGGGATGGCCGATGAGCAGTTCTTC. This codes for CASREQGMADEQFF. The complete variable domain, with remaining parts taken from reference TRBV28 and TRBJ2-1, reads DVKVTQSSRYLVKRTGEKVFLECVQDMDHENMFWYRQDPGLGLRLIYFSYDVKMKEKGDIPEGYSVSREKKERFSLILESASTNQTSMYLCASREQGMADEQFFGPGTRLTVL.

The rearrangement uses TRBV28 and TRBJ2-5; D is perhaps TRBD2 (6 bases). Deletions cut 2 bases from V and 3 bases from J, with 16 bases between. The CDR3 is made up of 16 amino acids. From germline, CDR1 is MDHEN and CDR2 SYDVKM. The CDR3 bases are TGTGCCAGCAGTTTAGGTGTCCGGAGGGTGGAAGAGACCCAGTACTTC. This gives the protein CASSLGVRRVEETQYF. Variable domain in full (rest from reference TRBV28 and TRBJ2-5): DVKVTQSSRYLVKRTGEKVFLECVQDMDHENMFWYRQDPGLGLRLIYFSYDVKMKEKGDIPEGYSVSREKKERFSLILESASTNQTSMYLCASSLGVRRVEETQYFGPGTRLLVL.

The V call is TRBV30, the J call TRBJ2-7; TRBD1 agrees at 9 bases. V shed 0 bases and J 5 bases; nucleotides not matched to a gene: 5. This CDR3 comprises 14 residues. Germline-derived CDR1 and CDR2 are GTSNPN and SVGIG (reference sequence). DNA of the CDR3: TGTGCCTGGAGTGTTTTACAGGGGGCTAACGAGCAGTACTTC. Its translation is CAWSVLQGANEQYF.

The chain couples TRBV27 to TRBJ2-5; D not resolved. V lost 0 bases to trimming and J lost 4 bases, with 15 bases between them. Germline V gene lookup returns CDR1 MNHEY and CDR2 SMNVEV (reference sequence). This CDR3 contains 16 residues. DNA for the CDR3: TGTGCCAGCAGTTTATCGAAAAGCTGGCAGAGAGAGACCCAGTACTTC. Protein product: CASSLSKSWQRETQYF.

The chain recombines TRBV28 with TRBJ2-3; TRBD1 or TRBD2 may be the D gene (5 bases each). Trimming removed 6 bases from V and 2 bases from J, with 15 bases in between. This CDR3 region has 15 residues. Germline CDR1 is MDHEN and CDR2 is SYDVKM. The CDR3 coding sequence is TGTGCCAGCAGCCCAATTCTGGGGGACACAGATACGCAGTATTTT. It yields the protein CASSPILGDTDTQYF.

The CDR3 DNA reads TGTGCCAGCAGCGGGGGCCTGGGGAATGAGCAGTTCTTC. Its protein is CASSGGLGNEQFF. V is TRBV7-2 and J is TRBJ2-1; D possibly corresponds to TRBD1 (6 bases). The germline gives CDR1 SGHTA, CDR2 FQGNSA. The CDR3 has 13 amino acids. V dropped 5 bases and J dropped 7 bases, with 12 bases sitting between them.

This chain links TRBV10-3 with TRBJ2-7; D remains unclear. CDR3 length equals 16 residues. The germline V and J ends were trimmed by 3 bases and 0 bases, with 15 bases remaining between them. Per germline, CDR1 ENHRY and CDR2 SYGVKD. CDR3 nucleotide sequence: TGTGCCATCAGTGAAGCCGGATTCTCCCTCTCCTACGAGCAGTACTTC. Its protein is CAISEAGFSLSYEQYF.

The V and J genes are TRBV5-6 and TRBJ2-1, with TRBD1 matching 9 bases. J gave up 12 bases and V 3 bases, and 7 bases lay outside the gene matches. Germline CDR1 reads SGHDT; CDR2 reads YYEEEE. The CDR3 contains 13 residues. The CDR3 sequence: CASSWDRVPSQFF. In DNA, the CDR3 is TGTGCCAGCAGCTGGGACAGGGTCCCTTCGCAGTTCTTC.